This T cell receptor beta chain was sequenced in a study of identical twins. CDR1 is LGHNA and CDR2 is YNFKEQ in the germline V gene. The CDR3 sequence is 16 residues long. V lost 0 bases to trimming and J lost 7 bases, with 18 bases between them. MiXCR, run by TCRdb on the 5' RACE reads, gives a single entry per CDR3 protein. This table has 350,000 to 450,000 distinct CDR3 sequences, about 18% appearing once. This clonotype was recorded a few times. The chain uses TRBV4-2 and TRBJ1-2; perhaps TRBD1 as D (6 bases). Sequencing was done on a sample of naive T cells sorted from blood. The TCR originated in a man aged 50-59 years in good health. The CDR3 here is CASSQDQGRRGSGYTF. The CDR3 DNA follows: TGTGCCAGCAGCCAAGATCAAGGGCGCAGGGGTAGTGGCTACACCTTC.